This record covers a single T cell receptor (beta chain). Its antigen is not known. The authors ran the immunoSEQ assay, v3.0, at survey level. Clones were read by immunoSEQ multiplex PCR, and TCRdb kept only the in-frame ones, dropping some. The sample holds almost 30,000 clones, approximately 93% seen once. These data originate in a study of long-term antiretroviral therapy in people with HIV. Points from the study as a whole: Clonal expansions arising prior to ART prevailed in the repertoire at every time point. The blood, collected between about 2003 and 2017, was possibly taken under older ART regimens.

The CDR3 spans 15 residues. Trimming removed 3 bases from V and 7 bases from J; junction bases left unmatched: 8. Germline V gene data show CDR1 as SEHNR and CDR2 as FQNEAQ (reference sequence). Sample: unsorted PBMCs, taken almost 6.7 years after starting antiretroviral therapy. The chain is built from TRBV7-9 and TRBJ1-2; 10 bases are a match to TRBD1. The receptor was isolated from a woman aged 40-49 years with HIV. The CDR3 bases are TGTGCCAGCAGCTTGTCTATGGGACAGGGGTCTGGCTACACCTTC. Its protein product is CASSLSMGQGSGYTF.